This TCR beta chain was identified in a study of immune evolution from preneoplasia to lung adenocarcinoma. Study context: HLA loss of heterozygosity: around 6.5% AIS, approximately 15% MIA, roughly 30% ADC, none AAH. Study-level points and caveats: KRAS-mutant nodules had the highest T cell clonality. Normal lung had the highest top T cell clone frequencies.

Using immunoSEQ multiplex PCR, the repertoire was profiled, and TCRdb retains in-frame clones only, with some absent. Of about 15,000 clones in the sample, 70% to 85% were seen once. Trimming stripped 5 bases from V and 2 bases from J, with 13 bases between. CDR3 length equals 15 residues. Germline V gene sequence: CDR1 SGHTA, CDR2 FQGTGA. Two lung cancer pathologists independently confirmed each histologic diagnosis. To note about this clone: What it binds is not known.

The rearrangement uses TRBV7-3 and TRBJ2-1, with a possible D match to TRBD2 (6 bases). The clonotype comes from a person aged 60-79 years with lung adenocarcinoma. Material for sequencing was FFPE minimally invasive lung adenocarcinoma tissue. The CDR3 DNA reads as TGTGCCAGCAGCACATCTAGCGCCCCCTACAATGAGCAGTTCTTC. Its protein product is CASSTSSAPYNEQFF.